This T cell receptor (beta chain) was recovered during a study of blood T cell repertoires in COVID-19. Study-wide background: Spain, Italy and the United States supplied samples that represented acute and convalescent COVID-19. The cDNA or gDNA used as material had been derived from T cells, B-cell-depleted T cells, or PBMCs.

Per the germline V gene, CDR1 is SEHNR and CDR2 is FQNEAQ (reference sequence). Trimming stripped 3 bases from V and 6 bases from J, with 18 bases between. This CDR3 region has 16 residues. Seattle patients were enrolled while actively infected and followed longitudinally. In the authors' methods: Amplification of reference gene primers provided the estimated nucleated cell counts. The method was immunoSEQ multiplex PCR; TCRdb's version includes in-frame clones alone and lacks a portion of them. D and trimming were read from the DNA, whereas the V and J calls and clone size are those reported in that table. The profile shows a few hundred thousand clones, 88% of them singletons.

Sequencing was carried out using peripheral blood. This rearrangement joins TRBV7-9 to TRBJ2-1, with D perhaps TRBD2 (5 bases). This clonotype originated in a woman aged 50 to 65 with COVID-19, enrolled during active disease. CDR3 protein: CASSFGPRDQPNEQFF. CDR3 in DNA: TGTGCCAGCAGCTTTGGTCCGAGGGATCAACCCAATGAGCAGTTCTTC.